Ten or more counts support the clone carrying this T cell receptor beta chain. Germline assignment: CDR1 MNHEY and CDR2 SVGAGI. The CDR3 sequence is 13 residues long. V was trimmed by 6 bases and J by 2 bases, leaving 10 bases between them. A second 7 to 11 cycle PCR used barcoded and J-beta primers. Using its own MiXCR run on the 5' RACE reads, TCRdb lists one record per CDR3 protein. The sample yields 600,000 to 800,000 distinct CDR3 sequences, around 50% seen once. This specimen comes from a study of blood T cells in healthy people across ages. As for the study in general: Per two T cells, about one barcoded beta molecule was captured through template switching.

This sequence joins TRBV6-5 and TRBJ2-5, with D unclear. The receptor's source is an elderly woman in good health. Material: blood. In DNA, the CDR3 is TGTGCCAGCAGGAGGACGGTACAAGAGACCCAGTACTTC. Protein sequence: CASRRTVQETQYF.